One sample yielded the 16 T cell receptor beta chains listed below, sequenced in a study of identical twins. TCRdb reanalysed the 5' RACE reads using MiXCR and keeps one entry per CDR3 protein. The sample has 550,000 to 700,000 distinct CDR3 sequences, 21% seen once; the top ten hold 4.3%. These data were also filed under a second study, of T cells expressing NK-cell markers.

The sample comprised PBMCs. These receptors were obtained from a woman younger than 30 in good health.

This chain links TRBV7-9 with TRBJ1-2; a possible D gene is TRBD1 (6 bases). V lost 1 base, J lost 6 bases, and 9 bases lay in between. This CDR3 comprises 13 residues. Germline CDR1 and CDR2: SEHNR and FQNEAQ (reference sequence). The CDR3 loop is CASSLGQADGYTF. The CDR3 region has the DNA TGTGCCAGCAGCTTAGGACAGGCGGATGGCTACACCTTC. Using reference TRBV7-9 and TRBJ1-2 for the parts outside the CDR3, the full variable domain is DTGVSQNPRHKITKRGQNVTFRCDPISEHNRLYWYRQTLGQGPEFLTYFQNEAQLEKSRLLSDRFSAERPKGSFSTLEIQRTEQGDSAMYLCASSLGQADGYTFGSGTRLTVV.

In its sample, this clonotype was seen a few times. The V gene is TRBV13, the J gene TRBJ2-7; D might be TRBD2 (5 bases). The CDR3 extends over 14 amino acids. The germline V gene has CDR1 PRHDT and CDR2 FYEKMQ (reference sequence). The ends were cut back, 6 bases at V and 6 bases at J, with 18 bases in the middle. CDR3 in DNA: TGTGCCAGCAGTCGGGGATCGGTTTACGGCGAGCAGTACTTC. The encoded protein is CASSRGSVYGEQYF.

The sample holds a few counts of this clonotype. The genes are TRBV29-1 and TRBJ1-1, with a tentative D call TRBD1 (5 bases). Germline values: CDR1 SQVTM, CDR2 ANQGSEA. The CDR3 contains 11 residues. Trimming pared 7 bases from V and 4 bases from J, leaving 10 bases between. In nucleotides, the CDR3 is TGCAGCGCCGCCAGGGTCACTGAAGCTTTCTTT. It specifies CSAARVTEAFF. The whole variable domain, remainder taken from reference TRBV29-1 and TRBJ1-1, is SAVISQKPSRDICQRGTSLTIQCQVDSQVTMMFWYRQQPGQSLTLIATANQGSEATYESGFVIDKFPISRPNLTFSTLTVSNMSPEDSSIYLCSAARVTEAFFGQGTRLTVV.

This rearrangement joins TRBV6-5 to TRBJ2-5; D call uncertain. The CDR3 runs to 17 residues. Deletions cut 0 bases from V and 5 bases from J, with 19 bases between. The germline gives CDR1 MNHEY, CDR2 SVGAGI. As DNA, the CDR3 is TGTGCCAGCAGTTACTCGATAAGTCCCCAGGTTAGGGAGACCCAGTACTTC. Translating gives CASSYSISPQVRETQYF.

This clonotype has more than one count but fewer than ten. This sequence joins TRBV6-1 and TRBJ2-2, with 11 nucleotides matching TRBD2. J gave up 6 bases and V 0 bases, and 0 bases lay outside the gene matches. CDR1 is MNHNS and CDR2 is SASEGT in the germline V gene. CDR3 length: 15 amino acids. The DNA for the CDR3 is TGTGCCAGCAGTGAAGCTAGCGGGGGGGCCGGGGAGCTGTTTTTT. Translation: CASSEASGGAGELFF.

This clonotype was counted at least ten times. V and J are TRBV10-3 and TRBJ2-3; D is ambiguous. The CDR3 covers 14 residues. Germline V CDR1 and CDR2: ENHRY, SYGVKD. V dropped 6 bases and J dropped 2 bases, with 12 bases sitting between them. Here the CDR3 reads CAIRGSVLTDTQYF. CDR3 DNA sequence: TGTGCCATCAGGGGATCTGTCCTCACAGATACGCAGTATTTT.

This clonotype was observed many times. The J gene is TRBJ2-5, the V gene TRBV29-1, with no clear D. Germline assignment: CDR1 SQVTM and CDR2 ANQGSEA. V was cut by 6 bases and J by 1 base, with 15 bases left in between. The CDR3 extends over 14 amino acids. In nucleotides, the CDR3 is TGCAGCGTGCCCCTGGACGGCCCCCAAGAGACCCAGTACTTC. Translation: CSVPLDGPQETQYF.

This chain connects TRBV5-1 to TRBJ2-3; 11 positions match TRBD2. CDR1 and CDR2 (germline): SGHRS, YFSETQ. The CDR3 has 16 amino acids. V dropped 5 bases and J dropped 4; count of bases not matched to a gene: 9. The chain's CDR3 is CASRSMTSGEADTQYF. The CDR3, as DNA: TGCGCCAGCAGATCGATGACTAGCGGGGAGGCAGATACGCAGTATTTT.

The rearrangement links TRBV6-2 or TRBV6-3 to TRBJ2-4; 7 bases map to TRBD1. V was pared by 6 bases and J by 9 bases, with 11 bases of the junction left unmatched. This CDR3 has 14 residues. Germline values: CDR1 MNHEY, CDR2 SVGEGT. CDR3 sequence (DNA): TGTGCCAGCAGAAATGCCCGCCAGGGGGTCATTCAGTACTTC. It encodes CASRNARQGVIQYF.

The chain combines TRBV29-1 with TRBJ2-5; D may correspond to TRBD1 or TRBD2 (5 bases each). The CDR3 length is 12 residues. Deletions cut 6 bases from V and 3 bases from J, with 11 bases between. Germline V lookup: CDR1 SQVTM, CDR2 ANQGSEA. The CDR3 loop reads CSVTREKETQYF. The CDR3 DNA reads TGCAGCGTGACCAGGGAGAAAGAGACCCAGTACTTC. Together with reference TRBV29-1 and TRBJ2-5, the CDR3 gives the full variable domain: SAVISQKPSRDICQRGTSLTIQCQVDSQVTMMFWYRQQPGQSLTLIATANQGSEATYESGFVIDKFPISRPNLTFSTLTVSNMSPEDSSIYLCSVTREKETQYFGPGTRLLVL.

This sequence joins TRBV20-1 and TRBJ1-1, with unresolved D. Germline V gene sequence: CDR1 DFQATT, CDR2 SNEGSKA (reference sequence). V was trimmed by 2 bases and J by 2 bases, leaving 12 bases between them. The CDR3 totals 14 residues. The CDR3 protein is CSARPRITNTEAFF. The CDR3 DNA follows: TGCAGTGCTAGACCAAGAATTACAAACACTGAAGCTTTCTTT.

This clonotype was found many times. The CDR3 nucleotides read TGTGCCAGCAGCCGGAGTCGGGATACGCAGTATTTT. This encodes CASSRSRDTQYF. This chain uses TRBV7-8 with TRBJ2-3; D not resolved. With 5 bases removed from V and 6 bases from J, the gap between germline ends came to 9 bases. The length of the CDR3 is 12 residues. From germline, CDR1 is SGHVS and CDR2 FQNEAQ.

In this sample, this clonotype turned up many times. V and J are TRBV20-1 and TRBJ2-7; unclear D gene. The CDR3 is 12 residues long. Germline V CDR1 and CDR2: DFQATT, SNEGSKA (reference sequence). Trimming shortened V by 6 bases and J by 0 bases, and 9 bases separated the two germline ends. The CDR3 nucleotides are TGCAGTGCCAGGACGGACTCCTACGAGCAGTACTTC. This gives the protein CSARTDSYEQYF.

This clonotype has just a few counts. V gene TRBV6-6 combines with J gene TRBJ2-1; 8 nucleotides agree with TRBD1. Losses at the gene ends were 4 bases for V and 15 bases for J; bases not matched to a gene: 5. The germline gives CDR1 MNHNY, CDR2 SVGAGI (reference sequence). The CDR3 is 11 amino acids. CDR3 residues: CASSFGQGWFF. In DNA, the CDR3 is TGTGCCAGCAGTTTCGGACAGGGCTGGTTCTTC.

This clonotype occurred many times. V and J are TRBV20-1 and TRBJ2-3, with D possibly matching TRBD1 (6 bases). The germline V gene encodes CDR1 DFQATT and CDR2 SNEGSKA (reference sequence). CDR3 length: 14 residues. V dropped 3 bases and J dropped 2 bases, with 12 bases sitting between them. The CDR3 loop reads CSASRTGYTDTQYF. The CDR3, as DNA: TGCAGTGCTAGTCGTACAGGGTACACAGATACGCAGTATTTT.

This clonotype was observed at least ten times. The V gene is TRBV6-2 or TRBV6-3, the J gene TRBJ2-1, with 8 bases lining up with TRBD2. Germline V gene sequence: CDR1 MNHEY, CDR2 SVGEGT. The CDR3 consists of 16 residues. Trimming at V came to 8 bases and at J to 0 bases, leaving 9 bases not matched to a gene. The CDR3 is CASRRLALSSYNEQFF. The CDR3 DNA reads TGTGCCAGCCGAAGACTAGCGCTAAGCTCCTACAATGAGCAGTTCTTC.